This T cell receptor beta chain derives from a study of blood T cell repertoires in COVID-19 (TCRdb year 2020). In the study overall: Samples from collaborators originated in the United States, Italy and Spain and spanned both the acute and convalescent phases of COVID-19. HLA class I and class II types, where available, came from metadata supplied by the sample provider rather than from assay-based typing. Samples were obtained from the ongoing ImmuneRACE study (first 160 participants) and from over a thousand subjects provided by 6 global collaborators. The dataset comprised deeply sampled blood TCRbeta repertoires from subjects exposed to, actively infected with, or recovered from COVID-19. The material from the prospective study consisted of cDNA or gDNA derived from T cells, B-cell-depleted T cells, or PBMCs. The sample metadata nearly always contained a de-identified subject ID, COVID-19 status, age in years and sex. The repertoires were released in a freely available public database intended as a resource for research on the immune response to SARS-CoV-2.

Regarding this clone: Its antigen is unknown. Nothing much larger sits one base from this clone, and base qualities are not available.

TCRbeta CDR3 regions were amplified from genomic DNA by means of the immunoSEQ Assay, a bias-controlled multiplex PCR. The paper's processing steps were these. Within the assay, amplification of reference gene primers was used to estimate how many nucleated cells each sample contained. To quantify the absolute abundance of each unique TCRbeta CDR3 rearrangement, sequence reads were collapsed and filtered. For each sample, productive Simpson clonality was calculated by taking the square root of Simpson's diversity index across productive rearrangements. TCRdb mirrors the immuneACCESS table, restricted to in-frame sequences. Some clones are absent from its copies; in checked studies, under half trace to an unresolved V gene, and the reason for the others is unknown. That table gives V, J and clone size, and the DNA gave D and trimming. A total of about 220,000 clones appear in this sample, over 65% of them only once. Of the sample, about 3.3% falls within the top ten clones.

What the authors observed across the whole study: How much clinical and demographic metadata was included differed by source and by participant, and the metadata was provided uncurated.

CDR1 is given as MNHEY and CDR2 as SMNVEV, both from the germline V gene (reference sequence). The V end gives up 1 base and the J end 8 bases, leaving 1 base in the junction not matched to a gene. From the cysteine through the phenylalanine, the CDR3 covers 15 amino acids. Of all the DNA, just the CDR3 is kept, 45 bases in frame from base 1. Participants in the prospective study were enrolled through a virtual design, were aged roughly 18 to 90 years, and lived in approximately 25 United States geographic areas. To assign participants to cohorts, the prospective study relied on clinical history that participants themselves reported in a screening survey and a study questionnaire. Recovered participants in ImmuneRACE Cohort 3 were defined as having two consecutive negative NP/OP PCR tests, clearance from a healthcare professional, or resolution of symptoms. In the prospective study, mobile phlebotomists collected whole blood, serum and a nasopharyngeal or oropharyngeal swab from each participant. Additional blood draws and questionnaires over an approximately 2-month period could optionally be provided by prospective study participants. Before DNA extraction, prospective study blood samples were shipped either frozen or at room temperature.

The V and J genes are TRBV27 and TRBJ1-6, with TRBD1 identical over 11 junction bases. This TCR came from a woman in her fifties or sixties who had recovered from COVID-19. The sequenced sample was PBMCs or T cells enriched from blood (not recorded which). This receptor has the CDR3 CASSLLGQGDSPLHF. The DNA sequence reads TGTGCCAGCAGTTTATTGGGACAGGGGGATTCACCCCTCCACTTT.